Presented here are 2 T cell receptor beta chains from one specimen sequenced in a study of blood T cell repertoires in COVID-19 (dated by TCRdb to 2018 to 2020). Receptors were amplified or captured by the immunoSEQ multiplex PCR assay. In its TCRdb copy, this immuneACCESS table keeps in-frame sequences only and misses some clones. Where compared with another copy, unresolved V genes explain less than half of these, and the others have no known cause. This sample has fewer than 350,000 clones in its table, and over 75% of those were observed once. In total, the top ten clones hold about 1% of the sample. Sequenced input: PBMCs or T cells enriched from blood (not recorded which). These receptors all come from a woman under 40 who had recovered from COVID-19.

The J gene is TRBJ1-1, the V gene TRBV29-1, with TRBD1 as a possible D gene (6 bases). Trimming removed 5 bases at V and 1 base at J, with 14 bases between. Per germline, CDR1 SQVTM and CDR2 ANQGSEA. This CDR3 has 14 residues. The CDR3 here is CSVSDGQRNTEAFF. The CDR3 DNA sequence: TGCAGCGTTTCTGACGGACAGAGGAACACTGAAGCTTTCTTT.

This clone was counted between two and nine times. V is TRBV10-3 and J is TRBJ2-2; 12 nucleotides align to TRBD1. The germline V gene has CDR1 ENHRY and CDR2 SYGVKD. This CDR3 has 15 residues. The V segment lost 10 bases and the J segment 7 bases; nucleotides outside the gene matches: 10. CDR3 nucleotide sequence: TGTGCCACCCGAGAGGGGACAGGGGGCTTCGGGGAGCTGTTTTTT. Protein sequence: CATREGTGGFGELFF.